Described below is a single T cell receptor beta chain sequence and its context. The antigen is unknown. These data belong to a study of cytomegalovirus exposure and HLA in healthy donors. Across the whole study: In a previous analysis, about 100 million unique TCR beta sequences were found from 150 million to 200 million T cells.

Study-wide points: Researchers catalogued 150 or so TCR beta chains as cytomegalovirus-associated.

PCR used 60 Vbeta primers and 13 Jbeta primers. TCRdb's table, derived via immunoSEQ multiplex PCR, lists solely in-frame clones and lacks some. This sample has approximately 130,000 clones, with about two thirds found just once. This sequence was found in a woman in her 40s in good health and CMV-seronegative. Sequencing input: PBMCs.

The CDR3 DNA reads as TGTGCCAGCAGTGAAGCAAAGCAGGGCTACCCCCGGAGTTCACCCCTCCACTTT. Encoded protein: CASSEAKQGYPRSSPLHF. The chain joins TRBV6-1 to TRBJ1-6; maybe TRBD1 (5 bases). CDR1 MNHNS and CDR2 SASEGT come from the germline V gene. Between the trimmed V and J ends, which lost 0 bases and 9 bases, there was a span of 21 bases. The CDR3 sequence is 18 residues long.